This TCR beta chain is drawn from a study of cytotoxic CD8 clonotypes in ibrutinib-treated CLL. About the study: After a median roughly 12 months on treatment (6 to 36), response samples were drawn.

In its sample, this clone was seen a few times. The antigen is undetermined. Points from the study as a whole: Ibrutinib response saw clonality rise, and progression saw it return toward baseline. The study found public clonotypes uncommon, contracting or stable on treatment.

Repertoires were generated with immunoSEQ multiplex PCR, while TCRdb's copy carries only in-frame clones and drops some. Among fewer than 400,000 clones, over 55% were seen once, and the ten largest hold 5% to 6.5%. The TCR sequence derives from a human donor with chronic lymphocytic leukemia. This specimen consisted of PBMCs, obtained after 36 months of ibrutinib treatment.

The CDR3 sequence is CASSSNTGTEQFF. The CDR3 nucleotides are TGTGCCAGCAGCTCAAACACAGGGACTGAGCAGTTCTTC. The chain has TRBV11-3 and TRBJ2-1, with a weak D call TRBD1 (6 bases). The CDR3 has 13 amino acids. The germline V gene has CDR1 SGHNT and CDR2 YENEEA. The V and J ends lost 4 bases and 9 bases respectively, with 13 bases between them.